These T cell receptor beta chains were read from a single sample in a study of radiotherapy plus CTLA-4 blockade in lung cancer. Clones were read by immunoSEQ multiplex PCR, and TCRdb kept only the in-frame ones, dropping some. The sample holds 90,000 to 100,000 clones; roughly 80% are singletons and the top ten take about 25%. The sample consisted of peripheral blood, taken from a patient treated with radiotherapy plus ipilimumab. Receptors originate from a human donor with non-small cell lung cancer that progressed on radiotherapy plus ipilimumab. The CDR3 runs from the conserved cysteine through the conserved F or W. D genes are given only for firm matches.

v_gene	j_gene	d_gene	CDR3aa
TRBV7-8	TRBJ1-6	-	CASSLGSGNSPLHF
TRBV4-1	TRBJ2-1	-	CASSQVFEASSYNEQFF
TRBV7-9	TRBJ1-1	-	CASSLVRSIRGTEAFF
TRBV19	TRBJ1-1	-	CAGGGRPNTEAFF
TRBV2	TRBJ2-1	-	CASSEAETSSYNEQFF
TRBV15	TRBJ1-1	-	CATSRGTANTEAFF
TRBV19	TRBJ2-7	TRBD2	CASNPGTSGHEQYF
TRBV13	TRBJ2-4	-	CASSSAGANIQYF
TRBV6-5	TRBJ2-7	TRBD2	CASRLYRAGGYEQYF
TRBV11-1	TRBJ2-5	-	CASSSGIQETQYF
TRBV5-1	TRBJ1-1	TRBD1	CASSVSQGLSAEAFF
TRBV28	TRBJ2-5	TRBD1	CASRTGTGVVETQYF
TRBV9	TRBJ2-3	TRBD2	CASSGREDTDTQYF
TRBV10-3	TRBJ2-3	-	CAIRGRGGQGTDTQYF
TRBV5-1	TRBJ2-5	TRBD2	CASTQHTLAGSTTQYF
TRBV5-4	TRBJ2-3	TRBD2	CASSLPSGRARDTQYF
TRBV19	TRBJ1-2	TRBD1	CASTLGGTPNYGYTF
TRBV6-6	TRBJ2-3	-	CASSYGSQVSTDTQYF
TRBV11-2	TRBJ2-1	-	CASTWRGNEQFF
TRBV9	TRBJ2-3	TRBD2	CASSVGPGTSGSTDTQYF